A selection of T cell receptor beta chains follows, all from one sample in a study of blood T cell repertoires in COVID-19. Assay: immunoSEQ multiplex PCR; the TCRdb copy retains only in-frame clones and omits some. The sample has a few hundred thousand clones, under 90% seen once. The sequenced sample was peripheral blood. These receptors originate from a woman aged 80 or over with active or convalescent COVID-19. Each CDR3 is given with its conserved first and last residue. A D gene is named only where the DNA matches it firmly. Expanded clones are given a class, and other clones once, few, many or no size at all.

V gene	J gene	D gene	clone size	CDR3 protein	CDR3 DNA
TRBV6-5	TRBJ2-6	TRBD1	once	CASSSTGAGANVLTF	TGTGCCAGCAGTTCCACAGGGGCTGGGGCCAACGTCCTGACTTTC
TRBV2	TRBJ2-2	.	.	CASSVRSGLRELFF	TGTGCCAGCAGTGTCCGGTCAGGCCTACGGGAGCTGTTTTTT
TRBV5-6	TRBJ2-7	TRBD2	once	CASSLGLGGMAQYF	TGTGCCAGCAGCTTGGGGTTGGGGGGGATGGCGCAGTACTTC
TRBV28	TRBJ1-2	.	.	CASSPDLQGSYRGYTF	TGTGCCAGCAGTCCAGACTTACAGGGCTCTTATCGTGGCTACACCTTC
TRBV12-3/TRBV12-4	TRBJ2-7	.	once	CASSSRDYEQYF	TGTGCCAGCAGTTCCCGGGACTACGAGCAGTACTTC
TRBV4-2	TRBJ2-1	TRBD2	.	CASSQDMDALAGAEEQFF	TGTGCCAGCAGCCAAGATATGGACGCTCTAGCGGGAGCGGAGGAGCAGTTCTTC
TRBV2	TRBJ1-4	.	.	CASSEEGVHEKLFF	TGTGCCAGCAGTGAGGAGGGTGTCCATGAAAAACTGTTTTTT
TRBV19	TRBJ2-5	.	once	CASSTRSREETQYF	TGTGCCAGTAGTACCCGAAGTAGGGAGGAGACCCAGTACTTC
TRBV3-1/TRBV3-2	TRBJ1-2	.	.	CASSQVPGHDPLSLNYGYTF	TGTGCCAGCAGCCAAGTTCCGGGACACGATCCTCTATCCCTCAACTATGGCTACACCTTC
TRBV6-5	TRBJ1-1	.	once	CASSYSVSLNTEAFF	TGTGCCAGCAGTTACTCGGTCAGTTTGAACACTGAAGCTTTCTTT
TRBV6-5	TRBJ1-6	TRBD1	few	CASNKGQGYSPLHF	TGTGCCAGCAATAAAGGACAGGGATATTCACCCCTCCACTTT
TRBV2	TRBJ2-2	TRBD2	.	CASSASGGPTGELFF	TGTGCCAGCAGCGCTAGCGGGGGGCCCACCGGGGAGCTGTTTTTT
TRBV6-2/TRBV6-3	TRBJ2-7	TRBD2	.	CASSLAGGSSYEQYF	TGTGCCAGCAGCCTAGCGGGAGGGAGCTCCTACGAGCAGTACTTC
TRBV28	TRBJ1-2	.	.	CASSPWATRVGYTF	TGTGCCAGCAGTCCCTGGGCGACCAGGGTTGGCTACACCTTC
TRBV7-2	TRBJ2-7	.	.	CASSLGLLQGGHEQYF	TGTGCCAGCAGCTTGGGTCTTCTGCAGGGGGGTCACGAGCAGTACTTC
TRBV18	TRBJ1-1	.	.	CASSPDTGNTEAFF	TGTGCCAGCTCACCCGATACAGGGAACACTGAAGCTTTCTTT
TRBV29-1	TRBJ1-2	TRBD1	once	CSVEDRGGYTF	TGCAGCGTTGAGGACAGGGGAGGCTACACCTTC
TRBV6-2/TRBV6-3	TRBJ2-5	TRBD2	.	CASSYGTSGRASQETQYF	TGTGCCAGCAGTTACGGGACTAGCGGGAGGGCCTCCCAAGAGACCCAGTACTTC
TRBV28	TRBJ2-7	.	.	CASINGGDYEQYF	TGTGCCAGCATCAACGGAGGGGACTACGAGCAGTACTTC
TRBV15	TRBJ2-3	TRBD2	.	CATSKQLAGGTDTQYF	TGTGCCACCAGCAAGCAACTAGCGGGAGGCACAGATACGCAGTATTTT
TRBV6-5	TRBJ1-5	.	few	CASSTPTGIKQPQHF	TGTGCCAGCAGTACACCAACAGGGATAAAACAGCCCCAGCATTTT
TRBV29-1	TRBJ1-2	.	few	CSVGWKGGGGYTF	TGCAGCGTTGGATGGAAGGGAGGGGGTGGCTACACCTTC
TRBV7-9	TRBJ1-1	.	few	CASSLANGGEERF	TGTGCCAGCAGCTTAGCCAACGGGGGGGAGGAGCGATTT
TRBV4-3	TRBJ1-1	TRBD1	.	CASSQGGAGQIMNTEAFF	TGCGCCAGCAGCCAAGGGGGGGCGGGACAGATAATGAACACTGAAGCTTTCTTT
TRBV6-2/TRBV6-3	TRBJ1-6	TRBD1	.	CASSYSRGRFGSPLHF	TGTGCCAGCAGTTACTCGAGGGGGCGGTTTGGTTCACCCCTCCACTTT
TRBV15	TRBJ1-5	.	.	CATSTIRGTQPQHF	TGTGCCACCAGCACTATAAGAGGTACTCAGCCCCAGCATTTT
TRBV7-3	TRBJ1-2	.	.	CASSQTVANYGYTF	TGTGCCAGCAGCCAGACAGTAGCTAACTATGGCTACACCTTC
TRBV28	TRBJ2-3	.	.	CASSSGTLQNTDTQYF	TGTGCCAGCAGTTCCGGGACACTTCAAAACACAGATACGCAGTATTTT
TRBV12-1	TRBJ2-1	.	.	CASSFPCGGSYNEQFF	TGTGCCAGCAGCTTTCCGTGCGGGGGGAGTTACAATGAGCAGTTCTTC
TRBV28	TRBJ1-2	.	.	CASSLGGGGEVFYGYTF	TGTGCCAGCAGTTTAGGGGGCGGGGGCGAGGTCTTCTATGGCTACACCTTC
TRBV4-1	TRBJ1-3	.	.	CASSQDLASSSGNTIYF	TGCGCCAGCAGCCAAGATCTGGCCAGTTCCTCTGGAAACACCATATATTTT
TRBV5-8	TRBJ1-6	TRBD1	few	CASLRTGLNSPLHF	TGTGCCAGCCTCCGGACAGGGTTGAATTCACCCCTCCACTTT
TRBV3-1/TRBV3-2	TRBJ1-1	TRBD1	.	CASSQQGGNTEAFF	TGTGCCAGCAGCCAGCAGGGGGGGAACACTGAAGCTTTCTTT
TRBV6-1	TRBJ1-2	.	.	CASSEGQTLIYGYTF	TGTGCCAGCAGTGAAGGACAGACACTAATCTATGGCTACACCTTC
TRBV4-2	TRBJ1-4	TRBD1	.	CASSQTDRVGEKLFF	TGTGCCAGCAGCCAGACGGACAGGGTGGGGGAAAAACTGTTTTTT